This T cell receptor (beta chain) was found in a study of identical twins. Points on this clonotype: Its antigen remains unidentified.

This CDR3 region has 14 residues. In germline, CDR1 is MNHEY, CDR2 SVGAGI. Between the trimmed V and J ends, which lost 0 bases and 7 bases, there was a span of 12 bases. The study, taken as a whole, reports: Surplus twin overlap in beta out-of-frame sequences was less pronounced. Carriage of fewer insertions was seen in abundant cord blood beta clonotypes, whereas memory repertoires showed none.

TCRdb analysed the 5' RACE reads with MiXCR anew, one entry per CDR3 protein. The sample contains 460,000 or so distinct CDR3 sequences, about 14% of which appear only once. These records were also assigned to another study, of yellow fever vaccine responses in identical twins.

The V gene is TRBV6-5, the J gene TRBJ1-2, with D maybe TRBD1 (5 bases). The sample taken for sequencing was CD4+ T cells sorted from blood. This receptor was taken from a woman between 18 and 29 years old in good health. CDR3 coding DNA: TGTGCCAGCAGTTACTCGGGCAGGGTGGCTGGCTACACCTTC. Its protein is CASSYSGRVAGYTF.